This T cell receptor beta chain was documented in a study of T cell responses to AZD1222 COVID-19 vaccine. Trimming shortened V by 5 bases and J by 3 bases, and 16 bases separated the two germline ends. CDR3 length: 15 residues. Per the germline V gene, CDR1 is MNHEY and CDR2 is SVGAGI. Profiled with immunoSEQ multiplex PCR; TCRdb holds only in-frame clones, not every one. This table holds more than 85,000 clones, 90% to 95% found once. The TCR originated in an adult in good health. The material was peripheral blood, obtained on day 0 of AZD1222 vaccination. The gene calls are TRBV6-5 and TRBJ1-2; D unclear. CDR3 in amino acids: CASSTDLNLDYGYTF. The CDR3 bases are TGTGCCAGCAGTACGGACCTCAACCTTGACTATGGCTACACCTTC.